The sequence of this T cell receptor beta chain was determined in a study of T cell responses to AZD1222 COVID-19 vaccine. Findings and caveats of the study: Nearly half of unique spike-specific TCRs reportedly avoided B.1.351 and B.1.1.7 mutated regions. Donors skewed white British and female; clonal diversity was possibly underestimated. Seropositive AZD1222 recipients at baseline numbered only five or six.

About this clone itself: The antigen remains unidentified.

The CDR3 has 14 amino acids. Germline CDR1 MNHEY, CDR2 SVGAGI. Unmatched junction bases numbered 1, after V lost 0 bases and J lost 2 bases. Data came from immunoSEQ multiplex PCR; TCRdb stores just in-frame clones and leaves some out. The data hold roughly 120,000 clones, with approximately 84% observed a single time. The sequences come from peripheral blood, collected on day 0 of AZD1222 vaccination. The chain has TRBV6-5 and TRBJ2-7; 7 bases map to TRBD1. The clonotype originates from an adult in good health. CDR3 residues: CASSYSGTAYEQYF. The CDR3 DNA reads as TGTGCCAGCAGTTACTCCGGGACAGCCTACGAGCAGTACTTC.